This T cell receptor beta chain originates from a study of human T cells and chemical hapten exposure. About the study: Throughout the approximately 24-week study, diphenylcyclopropenone was applied weekly to the patients' scalps. The variation in per-sample TCR yields arose mainly from small differences in pooled library volumes. DPC 0.01% went on the upper back by patch test, with reading at 6 days.

Noted time point: pre-sensitization, week 0. Specified treatment: therapeutic diphenylcyclopropenone sensitization with weekly scalp DPC. This CDR3 contains 15 residues. V dropped 5 bases and J dropped 4 bases, with 12 bases sitting between them. CDR1 SGHVS and CDR2 FNYEAQ come from the germline V gene. Individual cDNA molecules had unique molecular identifiers attached to them by the library. A single record per CDR3 protein comes from TCRdb applying MiXCR to the RACE reads. The sample carries some 36,000 distinct CDR3 sequences, 7.6% recorded once. This TCR derives from a woman between 50 and 59 years old with alopecia areata. Some clones in this sample may be carry-over from other donors' samples. The chain links TRBV7-6 to TRBJ2-6; unclear D gene. The source material was whole blood, sampled in connection with sensitization to the hapten diphenylcyclopropenone (DPC). The CDR3 loop reads CASSPRGRGANVLTF. DNA of the CDR3: TGTGCCAGCAGCCCCAGAGGCCGGGGGGCCAACGTCCTGACTTTC.